The 18 T cell receptor beta chains presented below share a single source sample, sequenced in a study of Ad26.COV2.S vaccination and SARS-CoV-2 variants (dated by TCRdb to the early 2020s). What the treatment or condition label conveys for this sample: 19 received Ad26.COV2.S at low or high dose, single or two shots; five or six received placebo; per-sample allocation not given. For vaccine and placebo recipients, the sequenced repertoires came from samples collected on day 63 after the first injection. Library preparation used the immunoSEQ multiplex PCR assay. Drawn from immuneACCESS, this table holds only the in-frame rearrangements with V and J called that TCRdb kept. Clones are partly lost; checked studies trace under half to an unresolved V gene and leave the rest unexplained. The sample table lists more than 350,000 clones, 90% of them with a count of one. The top ten clonotypes cover over 9% of the sample.

Specimen: peripheral blood, collected in a trial of Ad26.COV2.S vaccine versus placebo. The receptors shown here come from a person between 18 and 60 years old who received the Ad26.COV2.S COVID-19 vaccine or a placebo.

The chain's CDR3 is CASTEGAKETQYF. The CDR3 DNA follows: TGCGCCAGCACGGAGGGAGCGAAGGAGACCCAGTACTTC. The chain recombines TRBV10-2 with TRBJ2-5, with D possibly matching TRBD2 (6 bases). The V gene lost 7 bases and the J gene lost 5 bases, with 14 bases spanning the gap. This CDR3 spans 13 amino acids. Germline lookup yields CDR1 WSHSY and CDR2 SAAADI.

J is TRBJ1-6 and V is TRBV7-2; weak D call: TRBD1 (6 bases). The germline V gene encodes CDR1 SGHTA and CDR2 FQGNSA. The CDR3 covers 17 residues. Trimming pared 3 bases from V and 2 bases from J, leaving 14 bases between. This chain's CDR3 is CASSFIMTGPYNSPLHF. The CDR3, as DNA: TGTGCCAGCAGCTTTATTATGACAGGACCCTATAATTCACCCCTCCACTTT.

The rearrangement links TRBV5-1 to TRBJ2-7; a possible D gene is TRBD2 (6 bases). Trimming cost V 0 bases and J 2 bases, with 9 bases left between them. This CDR3 contains 14 residues. Germline CDR1 is SGHRS and CDR2 is YFSETQ. The CDR3 reads CASSLVAETYEQYF. The CDR3 DNA is TGCGCCAGCAGCTTGGTAGCGGAAACCTACGAGCAGTACTTC.

The gene calls are TRBV5-5 and TRBJ1-5; D is possibly TRBD1 (6 bases). There are 18 residues in the CDR3. V was cut by 0 bases and J by 3 bases, with 19 bases left in between. Germline V gene data show CDR1 as SGHKS and CDR2 as YYEKEE (reference sequence). CDR3 residues: CASSLDLGQGRTNQPQHF. The CDR3 nucleotides read TGTGCCAGCAGCTTGGACTTGGGGCAGGGGAGGACCAATCAGCCCCAGCATTTT.

CDR3 protein: CASSVTHTDTQYF. DNA for the CDR3: TGTGCCAGCAGCGTAACCCACACAGATACGCAGTATTTT. This chain links TRBV3-1 (or the pseudogene TRBV3-2) with TRBJ2-3, with D unresolved. Trimming shortened V by 5 bases and J by 2 bases, and 8 bases separated the two germline ends. CDR1 and CDR2 (germline): LGHDT, YNNKEL (reference sequence). The CDR3 length is 13 residues.

A single count supports this clone. This CDR3 is CASSQSSVSSYEQYF. DNA of the CDR3: TGCGCCAGCAGCCAAAGTAGCGTTAGCTCCTACGAGCAGTACTTC. The chain couples TRBV4-3 to TRBJ2-7, with a weak D call TRBD2 (5 bases). This CDR3 comprises 15 residues. Germline-derived CDR1 and CDR2 are LGHNA and YSLEER. V was clipped by 2 bases and J by 0 bases, with 11 bases between them.

The chain recombines TRBV5-1 with TRBJ2-5, with TRBD2 identical over 11 bases. The CDR3 is 17 amino acids. Germline V lookup: CDR1 SGHRS, CDR2 YFSETQ. The ends lost 1 base at V and 5 bases at J; junction bases unmatched: 10. CDR3: CASSLIAGGPVGETQYF. DNA of the CDR3: TGCGCCAGCAGCTTGATAGCGGGAGGGCCCGTCGGGGAGACCCAGTACTTC.

The sample holds one count of this clone. CDR3 sequence: CASSPGTGGPNEQFF. The CDR3 region has the DNA TGCGCCAGCAGCCCTGGGACAGGGGGACCCAATGAGCAGTTCTTC. The gene calls are TRBV5-1 and TRBJ2-1; 11 nucleotides line up with TRBD1. This CDR3 is 15 amino acids long. CDR1 is SGHRS, CDR2 YFSETQ, per germline. The ends lost 4 bases at V and 6 bases at J; junction bases unmatched: 6.

V is TRBV6-1 and J is TRBJ2-1; no definite D call. Germline lookup yields CDR1 MNHNS and CDR2 SASEGT. Trimming removed 4 bases at V and 0 bases at J, with 7 bases between. The CDR3 covers 14 residues. For the CDR3, the DNA is TGTGCCAGCAGTGTAGCCCTCTCCTACAATGAGCAGTTCTTC. It translates to CASSVALSYNEQFF.

This clone was recorded only once. This sample also contains other DNA sequences that code for the same CDR3. The CDR3 DNA sequence: TGTGCCAGCAGTTTAATCGGGGGAAATCAGCCCCAGCATTTT. This sequence encodes CASSLIGGNQPQHF. The chain recombines TRBV27 with TRBJ1-5; TRBD1 is a possible D gene (5 bases). Trimming shortened V by 2 bases and J by 4 bases, and 9 bases separated the two germline ends. The germline CDR1 and CDR2 sequences are MNHEY and SMNVEV (reference sequence). This CDR3 has 14 amino acids.

Only one count was recorded for this clone. The chain carries TRBV19 and TRBJ2-1; 9 bases agree with TRBD2. Germline V CDR1 and CDR2: LNHDA, SQIVND (reference sequence). This CDR3 is built from 15 residues. V lost 7 bases and J lost 8; bases outside the gene matches: 12. Here the CDR3 reads CASNPSISGRDEQFF. The CDR3 region has the DNA TGTGCCAGTAATCCTTCGATTAGCGGGAGAGATGAGCAGTTCTTC.

The chain joins TRBV7-3 to TRBJ2-3; 11 bases agree with TRBD2. The CDR3 sequence is 19 residues long. With V trimmed by 4 bases and J by 0 bases, 12 bases remained unmatched. Germline V gene lookup returns CDR1 SGHTA and CDR2 FQGTGA. The CDR3 protein is CASSSYPGLAEASTDTQYF. The CDR3 coding sequence is TGTGCCAGCAGCTCGTACCCGGGACTAGCGGAGGCTAGCACAGATACGCAGTATTTT.

The chain has TRBV19 and TRBJ2-1; TRBD1 matches at 7 bases. CDR1 is LNHDA, CDR2 SQIVND, per germline (reference sequence). CDR3 length: 13 amino acids. Losses at the gene ends were 6 bases for V and 12 bases for J; bases not matched to a gene: 11. The DNA of the CDR3 is TGTGCCAGTAGCCGGGACAGAGCGGTGGCGCAGTTCTTC. It specifies CASSRDRAVAQFF.

This clone has just one count. The gene calls are TRBV4-2 and TRBJ2-7; TRBD1 is a possible D gene (6 bases). This CDR3 comprises 14 residues. The germline V gene has CDR1 LGHNA and CDR2 YNFKEQ. Trimming removed 3 bases from V and 3 bases from J, with 12 bases in between. CDR3 residues: CASSHGQLFYEQYF. The CDR3 DNA reads as TGTGCCAGCAGCCACGGACAGTTATTCTACGAGCAGTACTTC.

The chain recombines TRBV19 with TRBJ1-1; TRBD1 agrees at 11 bases. CDR1 and CDR2 from the germline V gene are LNHDA and SQIVND (reference sequence). Unmatched junction bases numbered 5, after V lost 4 bases and J lost 1 base. The CDR3 spans 16 residues. CDR3 region: CASSRGQGVRNTEAFF. The CDR3 region has the DNA TGTGCCAGTAGTAGGGGACAGGGGGTTCGGAACACTGAAGCTTTCTTT. Drawing the rest from reference TRBV19 and TRBJ1-1, the complete variable domain is DGGITQSPKYLFRKEGQNVTLSCEQNLNHDAMYWYRQDPGQGLRLIYYSQIVNDFQKGDIAEGYSVSREKKESFPLTVTSAQKNPTAFYLCASSRGQGVRNTEAFFGQGTRLTVV.

The chain links TRBV6-4 to TRBJ2-7; D gene uncertain. The CDR3 extends over 12 amino acids. Trimming removed 7 bases at V and 6 bases at J, with 13 bases between. CDR1 is MRHNA, CDR2 SNTAGT, per germline. In DNA form, the CDR3 reads TGTGCCAGCAAAGTGGGTTTCGCCGAGCAGTACTTC. Translation gives CASKVGFAEQYF.

The J gene is TRBJ2-7, the V gene TRBV3-1 (or the pseudogene TRBV3-2), with TRBD1 matching over 9 bases. The germline V gene encodes CDR1 LGHDT and CDR2 YNNKEL (reference sequence). With V trimmed by 0 bases and J by 1 base, 1 base remained unmatched. This CDR3 is built from 15 residues. For the CDR3, the DNA is TGTGCCAGCAGCCAAGAGGGGACAGGGTCCTACGAGCAGTACTTC. It yields the protein CASSQEGTGSYEQYF.

The count of this clone is one. The rearrangement links TRBV5-1 to TRBJ1-1, with D uncertain. Per the germline V gene, CDR1 is SGHRS and CDR2 is YFSETQ. Trimming shortened V by 1 base and J by 0 bases, and 7 bases separated the two germline ends. The CDR3 runs 14 residues. Here the CDR3 reads CASSLMAMNTEAFF. CDR3 sequence (DNA): TGCGCCAGCAGCTTGATGGCAATGAACACTGAAGCTTTCTTT.